This TCR beta chain was profiled in a study of T cells in Graves' hyperthyroidism and ophthalmopathy. Study-wide points: Most thyroid clonotypes expanded above 0.001 were also detected in blood. Before onset, ophthalmopathy was predicted by the model a median about six months earlier.

At least 3 on the Clinical Activity Score was recorded for ophthalmopathy patients, who also had NOSPECS grade at least 4 and duration under 3 months. The PBMCs studied were ones that came from 10 ml fresh peripheral blood. Points on this clonotype: Its specificity is not known.

There are 18 residues in the CDR3. Germline V lookup: CDR1 MDHEN, CDR2 SYDVKM. Deletions cut 7 bases from V and 1 base from J, with 20 bases between. Using RNA transcripts as the source, TCR beta CDR3 regions were amplified. First-round RT-PCR with HTBI primers amplified the TCR CDR3 region. TCRdb independently ran MiXCR on the multiplex PCR reads; one entry per CDR3 protein. The sample records hundreds of thousands of distinct CDR3 sequences, under 20% being singletons. The rearrangement uses TRBV28 and TRBJ2-6, with a weak D call TRBD2 (6 bases). Specimen: blood. The sequence came from a woman aged 18-29 years with Graves' ophthalmopathy. CDR3 region: CASKVTRRDGSGANVLTF. Written as DNA, the CDR3 is TGTGCCAGCAAGGTCACTCGGCGGGATGGTTCTGGGGCCAACGTCCTGACTTTC.